What follows are 32 T cell receptor beta chains derived from one specimen sequenced in a study of regulatory T cells in long-lasting Graves disease. As for time point: newly diagnosed GD, antithyroid drugs for less than 3 months. There was RNA extracted from PBMCs, and the TCR library was made from it. Library construction for TCR beta used iRepertoire HTBI primers and Arm-PCR of CDR3 regions. TCRdb reprocessed the multiplex PCR reads via MiXCR and lists one record per CDR3 protein. This sample carries around 330,000 distinct CDR3 sequences, about a sixth of them seen once, and the ten largest clones take more than 30%. Sequencing used peripheral blood mononuclear cells (PBMCs), obtained at new diagnosis, from a patient treated with antithyroid drugs. All receptors derive from a female donor with Graves disease.

In its sample, this clonotype was seen many times. V is TRBV6-5 and J is TRBJ2-1; weak D call: TRBD2 (6 bases). The V gene lost 4 bases and the J gene lost 0 bases, with 10 bases spanning the gap. The CDR3 consists of 15 residues. CDR1 MNHEY and CDR2 SVGAGI come from the germline V gene. This chain's CDR3 is CASSLDYRSYNEQFF. The CDR3, as DNA: TGTGCCAGCAGTTTGGACTACCGCTCCTACAATGAGCAGTTCTTC.

CDR3 bases: TGTGCCAGCAGTCCCCAGACGGGGGGGCGATCACAAAACATTCAGTACTTC. Translating gives CASSPQTGGRSQNIQYF. V gene TRBV27 combines with J gene TRBJ2-4; 8 nucleotides align to TRBD2. The CDR3 covers 17 residues. Per the germline V gene, CDR1 is MNHEY and CDR2 is SMNVEV (reference sequence). V shed 5 bases and J 5 bases; nucleotides not matched to a gene: 14.

Worth noting for this clonotype: A much larger clone differs from this one at a single base, so this may be a read error. The V and J genes are TRBV6-1 and TRBJ1-1, with TRBD1 as a possible D gene (6 bases). There are 13 residues in the CDR3. Germline V lookup: CDR1 MNHNS, CDR2 SASEGT. The V end was cut by 4 bases, the J end by 4 bases, with 10 bases between. CDR3 sequence (DNA): TGTGCCAGCAGTGGGGGGGGCGGCACTGAAGCTTTCTTT. Protein: CASSGGGGTEAFF.

The V gene is TRBV11-2, the J gene TRBJ2-5, with TRBD2 matching 10 bases. This CDR3 spans 15 amino acids. V lost 5 bases to trimming and J lost 2 bases; unmatched junction nucleotides: 5. CDR1 and CDR2 from the germline V gene are SGHAT and FQNNGV. CDR3 sequence: CASSPTSGPQETQYF. The CDR3 DNA follows: TGTGCCAGCAGCCCGACTAGCGGGCCTCAAGAGACCCAGTACTTC.

This clonotype was seen at least ten times. The genes are TRBV6-1 and TRBJ1-2; the D gene is possibly TRBD1 (5 bases). The germline V and J ends were trimmed by 8 bases and 5 bases, with 12 bases remaining between them. The germline V gene encodes CDR1 MNHNS and CDR2 SASEGT. The CDR3 is made up of 12 amino acids. The CDR3 DNA is TGTGCCAGCGGACTCGGGGGGTATGGCTACACCTTC. Protein: CASGLGGYGYTF.

This clonotype was seen repeatedly, ten times or more. The chain carries TRBV29-1 and TRBJ1-1, with 9 nucleotides matching TRBD1. The junction had 7 bases not matched to a gene; V was cut back by 4 bases and J by 7 bases. Germline CDR1 and CDR2: SQVTM and ANQGSEA. The CDR3 spans 13 residues. The CDR3 sequence: CSVAPGQGNEAFF. The CDR3 nucleotides read TGCAGCGTTGCTCCGGGACAGGGAAATGAAGCTTTCTTT.

With respect to this clonotype: At one end the junction does not follow the germline gene, possibly because of a read error. The chain links TRBV2 to TRBJ2-7, with D unclear. The CDR3 has 14 amino acids. Germline-derived CDR1 and CDR2 are SNHLY and FYNNEI. For the CDR3, the DNA is TGTGCCAGTAGTGAACGTGCCAGCTCCTACGAGCAGCACTTC. Its translation is CASSERASSYEQHF.

This clonotype has a handful of counts. The chain combines TRBV19 with TRBJ1-2; D not certain. The V gene's germline CDR1 is LNHDA and CDR2 SQIVND (reference sequence). Trimming removed 3 bases from V and 6 bases from J, with 20 bases in between. This CDR3 is 16 amino acids long. The CDR3 here is CASSIRSTGPGDGYTF. As DNA, the CDR3 is TGTGCCAGTAGTATTAGGTCGACCGGCCCAGGTGATGGCTACACCTTC.

This clonotype was counted ten times or more. The gene calls are TRBV28 and TRBJ2-3; unclear D gene. Germline V gives CDR1 MDHEN, CDR2 SYDVKM. V was trimmed by 6 bases and J by 1 base, leaving 11 bases between them. The CDR3 runs to 14 residues. CDR3 sequence (DNA): TGTGCCAGCAGCCGCCGGCCGGGCACAGATACGCAGTATTTT. It codes for CASSRRPGTDTQYF.

This clonotype has just a few counts. The CDR3 region is CASSQQPNFLNTGELFF. In DNA form, the CDR3 reads TGTGCCAGCAGCCAACAACCCAACTTTTTGAACACCGGGGAGCTGTTTTTT. The V call is TRBV5-5, the J call TRBJ2-2, with D unclear. Germline V gives CDR1 SGHKS, CDR2 YYEKEE (reference sequence). V gave up 4 bases and J gave up 1 base, with 17 bases separating them. CDR3 length equals 17 residues.

Many counts were recorded for this clonotype. The chain joins TRBV2 to TRBJ1-5, with TRBD1 as a possible D gene (5 bases). Germline CDR1 and CDR2: SNHLY and FYNNEI. V was clipped by 6 bases and J by 3 bases, with 15 bases between them. The CDR3 spans 15 residues. The CDR3 loop reads CASREPSGYNQPQHF. In DNA, the CDR3 is TGTGCCAGCAGGGAGCCTTCAGGGTACAATCAGCCCCAGCATTTT.

At least ten counts were recorded for this clonotype. CDR3: CASSPMTSNYGYTF. The CDR3 DNA reads TGTGCCAGCAGTCCAATGACATCGAACTATGGCTACACCTTC. V and J are TRBV27 and TRBJ1-2, with no clear D. The CDR3 totals 14 residues. The germline V gene encodes CDR1 MNHEY and CDR2 SMNVEV (reference sequence). V was clipped by 5 bases and J by 2 bases, with 12 bases between them.

This clonotype has at least ten counts. The chain carries TRBV2 and TRBJ2-2; D possibly corresponds to TRBD1 (5 bases). The CDR3 sequence is 15 residues long. The V end lost 1 base, the J end lost 4 bases, and 10 bases lay between the germline ends. Germline V gene lookup returns CDR1 SNHLY and CDR2 FYNNEI. The CDR3 reads CASSEDGRGTGELFF. As DNA, the CDR3 is TGTGCCAGCAGTGAAGATGGAAGGGGCACCGGGGAGCTGTTTTTT.

Only one count was recorded for this clonotype. This probably arose from a read error, given a far larger clone one base away. The genes are TRBV7-2 and TRBJ2-3; D might be TRBD2 (5 bases). Trimming removed 5 bases at V and 6 bases at J, with 12 bases between. The CDR3 is 13 amino acids. In germline, CDR1 is SGHTA, CDR2 FQGNSA. CDR3 residues: CASSLRDSDTQYF. The CDR3 DNA is TGTGCCAGCAGCCTACGGGATAGCGATACGCAGTATTTT.

CDR3 coding DNA: TGTGCCAGCAGCGCCGACAGGGGTCCCTACGAGCAGTACTTC. It is translated as CASSADRGPYEQYF. The rearrangement uses TRBV13 and TRBJ2-7, with 8 bases fitting TRBD1. V shed 5 bases and J 2 bases; nucleotides not matched to a gene: 5. Germline V lookup: CDR1 PRHDT, CDR2 FYEKMQ (reference sequence). The CDR3 is 14 residues long.

This clonotype was observed many times. The rearrangement links TRBV3-1 to TRBJ2-7; D unclear. V was shortened by 6 bases and J by 2 bases, with 20 bases between the two germline ends. Looked up from germline, CDR1 is LGHDT and CDR2 is YNNKEL (reference sequence). The CDR3 covers 16 residues. The DNA for the CDR3 is TGTGCCAGCAGTCCAAGAACTGGCTTGGGCCCCTACGAGCAGTACTTC. Translating it yields CASSPRTGLGPYEQYF.

The table lists this clonotype with many counts. The V and J genes are TRBV20-1 and TRBJ2-7; maybe TRBD2 (6 bases). This CDR3 spans 13 amino acids. Trimming cost V 0 bases and J 3 bases, with 9 bases left between them. Germline V gene data show CDR1 as DFQATT and CDR2 as SNEGSKA (reference sequence). CDR3 nucleotide sequence: TGCAGTGCTAGAGACGGGAGACTCTACGAGCAGTACTTC. Its protein product is CSARDGRLYEQYF.

V and J are TRBV5-1 and TRBJ1-2; 8 bases line up with TRBD1. This CDR3 region has 13 residues. Germline CDR1 is SGHRS and CDR2 is YFSETQ. J lost 6 bases, V lost 6 bases, and 7 bases had no gene match. CDR3 coding DNA: TGCGCCAGCACCAGGACAGGGTTTAATGGCTACACCTTC. Translated, it gives CASTRTGFNGYTF.

The chain links TRBV20-1 to TRBJ1-2; D might be TRBD1 (6 bases). The germline CDR1 and CDR2 sequences are DFQATT and SNEGSKA (reference sequence). V was cut by 5 bases and J by 7 bases, with 23 bases left in between. The CDR3 sequence is 15 residues long. The CDR3 region has the DNA TGCAGTGCTTCCCACCCAGGGGTCAGGGAAGGTGGCTACACCTTC. This sequence encodes CSASHPGVREGGYTF.

This clonotype was seen repeatedly, ten times or more. V is TRBV9 and J is TRBJ1-2, with a possible D match to TRBD1 (5 bases). There are 18 residues in the CDR3. The ends were cut back, 5 bases at V and 5 bases at J, with 28 bases in the middle. Germline assignment: CDR1 SGDLS and CDR2 YYNGEE. The CDR3: CASSPPRIREVSRYGYTF. The CDR3 coding sequence is TGTGCCAGCAGTCCCCCTCGGATCAGGGAGGTATCGAGGTATGGCTACACCTTC.

This clonotype came up many times. The J gene is TRBJ2-1, the V gene TRBV28; a possible D gene is TRBD1 (5 bases). The V and J ends lost 4 bases and 7 bases respectively, with 17 bases between them. The CDR3 runs 15 residues. CDR1 is MDHEN and CDR2 is SYDVKM in the germline V gene. The CDR3 reads CASSYLDSAFNEQFF. The CDR3 nucleotides read TGTGCCAGCAGTTACCTTGACAGCGCCTTTAATGAGCAGTTCTTC. The whole variable domain, filled in from reference TRBV28 and TRBJ2-1, reads DVKVTQSSRYLVKRTGEKVFLECVQDMDHENMFWYRQDPGLGLRLIYFSYDVKMKEKGDIPEGYSVSREKKERFSLILESASTNQTSMYLCASSYLDSAFNEQFFGPGTRLTVL.

V usage is TRBV5-4 and J usage is TRBJ1-2; the D gene is possibly TRBD1 (5 bases). The CDR3 is made up of 15 amino acids. From germline, CDR1 is SGHNT and CDR2 YYREEE (reference sequence). V was trimmed by 3 bases and J by 4 bases, leaving 16 bases between them. The CDR3 sequence is CASSYPREGLYGYTF. The CDR3 DNA reads as TGTGCCAGCAGCTACCCCAGGGAGGGCCTCTATGGCTACACCTTC.

This chain connects TRBV20-1 to TRBJ2-3; 10 bases line up with TRBD2. Trimming removed 0 bases from V and 3 bases from J; junction bases left unmatched: 6. In germline, CDR1 is DFQATT, CDR2 SNEGSKA (reference sequence). The CDR3 is made up of 16 amino acids. The CDR3 sequence is CSARDVTSGRTDTQYF. In nucleotides, the CDR3 is TGCAGTGCTAGAGACGTGACTAGCGGGCGGACAGATACGCAGTATTTT.

This chain joins TRBV7-2 and TRBJ2-2; TRBD2 agrees at 8 bases. CDR1 and CDR2 from the germline V gene are SGHTA and FQGNSA. The CDR3 is 15 amino acids. The V segment lost 6 bases and the J segment 7 bases; nucleotides outside the gene matches: 10. The CDR3 nucleotides read TGTGCCAGCAGACCGTCGGGGGGGGGAGGCGGGGAGCTGTTTTTT. Protein sequence: CASRPSGGGGGELFF.

Ten or more counts support this clonotype. The CDR3 DNA is TGTGCCAGCAGTGAGGATATTAGCGGGGAGTTTCCCTACGAGCAGTACTTC. Protein sequence: CASSEDISGEFPYEQYF. The rearrangement joins TRBV2 to TRBJ2-7; 8 bases agree with TRBD2. V lost 3 bases and J lost 2; bases outside the gene matches: 12. The CDR3 length is 17 residues. Per the germline V gene, CDR1 is SNHLY and CDR2 is FYNNEI.

This clonotype occurred many times. The chain links TRBV6-1 to TRBJ1-2; D remains unclear. Germline lookup yields CDR1 MNHNS and CDR2 SASEGT. CDR3 length equals 14 residues. V was clipped by 5 bases and J by 4 bases, with 14 bases between them. CDR3 protein: CASSRSGPGYGYTF. CDR3 in DNA: TGTGCCAGCAGTAGGAGCGGACCCGGCTATGGCTACACCTTC.

V usage is TRBV7-2 and J usage is TRBJ1-1, with D uncertain. CDR1 is SGHTA, CDR2 FQGNSA, per germline. The ends were cut back, 3 bases at V and 4 bases at J, with 9 bases in the middle. This CDR3 comprises 13 residues. The CDR3 region is CASSFGGSTEAFF. CDR3 DNA sequence: TGTGCCAGCAGCTTCGGAGGATCCACTGAAGCTTTCTTT.

CDR3 DNA sequence: TGTGCCAGCAGCCAAGAAGGCGGGAGGGATAGGGCTGTAAAGCAGTTCTTC. It specifies CASSQEGGRDRAVKQFF. The chain combines TRBV3-1 with TRBJ2-1; the match to TRBD2 covers 9 bases. Unmatched junction bases numbered 14, after V lost 0 bases and J lost 11 bases. The CDR3 is made up of 17 amino acids. The germline gives CDR1 LGHDT, CDR2 YNNKEL (reference sequence).

As regards this clonotype: A much larger clone differs from this one at a single base, so this may be a read error. V gene TRBV7-9 combines with J gene TRBJ2-3, with 7 bases fitting TRBD2. This CDR3 comprises 16 residues. The germline CDR1 and CDR2 sequences are SEHNR and FQNEAQ (reference sequence). With 4 bases clipped from V and 4 bases from J, the junction kept 11 bases outside the gene matches. The CDR3 nucleotides are TGTGCCAGCAGCTCCCCTGGACTAGTGACCTCAGATACGCAGTATTTT. It is translated as CASSSPGLVTSDTQYF.

This clonotype has a count of ten or more. The rearrangement uses TRBV11-2 and TRBJ1-1; D may be TRBD1 (5 bases). The CDR3 contains 13 residues. Trimming removed 0 bases at V and 6 bases at J, with 8 bases between. Germline lookup yields CDR1 SGHAT and CDR2 FQNNGV. As DNA, the CDR3 is TGTGCCAGCAGCTTAGAGGGGGTTGCTGAAGCTTTCTTT. Its protein is CASSLEGVAEAFF.

This clonotype was found many times. The chain is built from TRBV2 and TRBJ2-3, with D possibly matching TRBD2 (5 bases). The CDR3 has 19 residues. The V end lost 0 bases, the J end lost 0 bases, and 19 bases lay between the germline ends. Germline V gene data show CDR1 as SNHLY and CDR2 as FYNNEI. The CDR3 sequence: CASSEAFFISGSSTDTQYF. The DNA for the CDR3 is TGTGCCAGCAGTGAAGCCTTCTTTATCTCGGGGTCTAGCACAGATACGCAGTATTTT.

This clonotype was found many times. This chain joins TRBV29-1 and TRBJ1-1; 11 nucleotides match TRBD1. CDR3 length equals 14 residues. Germline trimming cut 2 bases from V and 4 bases from J; bases unmatched to any gene: 3. In germline, CDR1 is SQVTM, CDR2 ANQGSEA. This CDR3 reads CSVETGTGGTEAFF. The CDR3 DNA reads as TGCAGCGTTGAAACCGGGACAGGGGGCACTGAAGCTTTCTTT.